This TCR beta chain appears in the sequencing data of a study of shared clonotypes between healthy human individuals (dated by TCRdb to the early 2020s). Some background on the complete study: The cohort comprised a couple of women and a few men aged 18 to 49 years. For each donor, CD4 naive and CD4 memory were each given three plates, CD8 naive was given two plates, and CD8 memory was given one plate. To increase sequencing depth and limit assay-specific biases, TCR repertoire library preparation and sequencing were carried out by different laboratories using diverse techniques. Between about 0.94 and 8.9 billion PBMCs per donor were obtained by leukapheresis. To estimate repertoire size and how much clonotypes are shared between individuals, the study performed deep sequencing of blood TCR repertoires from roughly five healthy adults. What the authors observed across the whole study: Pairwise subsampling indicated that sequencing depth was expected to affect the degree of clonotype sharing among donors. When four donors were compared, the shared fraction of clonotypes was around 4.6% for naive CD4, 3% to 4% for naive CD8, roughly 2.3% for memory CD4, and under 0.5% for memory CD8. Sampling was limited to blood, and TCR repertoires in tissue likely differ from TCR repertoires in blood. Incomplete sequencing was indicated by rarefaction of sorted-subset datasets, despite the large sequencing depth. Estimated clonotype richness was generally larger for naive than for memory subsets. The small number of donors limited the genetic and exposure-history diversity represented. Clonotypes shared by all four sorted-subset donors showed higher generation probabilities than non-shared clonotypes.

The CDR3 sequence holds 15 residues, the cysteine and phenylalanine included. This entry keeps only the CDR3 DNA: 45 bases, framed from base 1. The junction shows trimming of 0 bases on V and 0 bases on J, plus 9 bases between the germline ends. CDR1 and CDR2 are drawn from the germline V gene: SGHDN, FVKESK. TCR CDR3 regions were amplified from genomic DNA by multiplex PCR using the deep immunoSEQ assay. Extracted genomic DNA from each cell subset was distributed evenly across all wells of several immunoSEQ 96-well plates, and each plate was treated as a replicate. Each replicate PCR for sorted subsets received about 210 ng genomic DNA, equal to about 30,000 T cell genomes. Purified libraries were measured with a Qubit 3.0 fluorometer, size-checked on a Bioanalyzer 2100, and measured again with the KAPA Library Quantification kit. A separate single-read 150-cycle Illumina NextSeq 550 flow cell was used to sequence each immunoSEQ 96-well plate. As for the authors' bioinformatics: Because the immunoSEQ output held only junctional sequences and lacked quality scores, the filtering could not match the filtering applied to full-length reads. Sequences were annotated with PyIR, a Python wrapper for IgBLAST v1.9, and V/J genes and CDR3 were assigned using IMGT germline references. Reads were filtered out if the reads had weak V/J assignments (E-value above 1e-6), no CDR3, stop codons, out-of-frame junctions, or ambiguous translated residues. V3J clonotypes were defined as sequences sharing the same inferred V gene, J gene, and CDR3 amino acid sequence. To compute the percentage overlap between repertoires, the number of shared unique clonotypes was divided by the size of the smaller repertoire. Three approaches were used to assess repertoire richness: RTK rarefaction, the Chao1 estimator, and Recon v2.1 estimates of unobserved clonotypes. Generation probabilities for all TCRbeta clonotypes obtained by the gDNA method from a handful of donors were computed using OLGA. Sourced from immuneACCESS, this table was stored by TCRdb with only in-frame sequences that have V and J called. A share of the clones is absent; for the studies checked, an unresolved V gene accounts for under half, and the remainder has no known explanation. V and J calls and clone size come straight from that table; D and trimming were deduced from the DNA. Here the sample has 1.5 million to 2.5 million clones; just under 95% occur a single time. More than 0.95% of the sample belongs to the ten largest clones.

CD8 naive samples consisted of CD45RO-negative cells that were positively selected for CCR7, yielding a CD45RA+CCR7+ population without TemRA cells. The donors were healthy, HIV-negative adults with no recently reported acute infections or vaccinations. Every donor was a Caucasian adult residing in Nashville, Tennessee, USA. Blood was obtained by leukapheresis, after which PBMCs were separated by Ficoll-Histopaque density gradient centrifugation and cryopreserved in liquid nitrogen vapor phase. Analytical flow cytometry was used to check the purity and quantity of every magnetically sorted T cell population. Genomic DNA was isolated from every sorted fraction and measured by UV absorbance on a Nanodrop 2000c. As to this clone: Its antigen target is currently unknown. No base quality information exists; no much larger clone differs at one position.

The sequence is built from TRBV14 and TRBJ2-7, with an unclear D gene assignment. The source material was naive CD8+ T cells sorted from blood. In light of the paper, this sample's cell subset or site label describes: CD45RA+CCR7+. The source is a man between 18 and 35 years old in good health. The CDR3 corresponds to CASSQDSGSSYEQYF. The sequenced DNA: TGTGCCAGCAGCCAAGATTCAGGTAGCTCCTACGAGCAGTACTTC.